This entry describes one T cell receptor (beta chain). Original data processing: It was from reference gene primer amplification that nucleated cell counts were estimated. Assay: immunoSEQ multiplex PCR; the TCRdb copy retains only in-frame clones and omits some. The V and J calls and clone size were taken over from that table, and D and trimming were inferred from the DNA. The top ten clones hold around 21% of a sample with some 85,000 clones, 75% to 90% of them seen once. The V end lost 0 bases, the J end lost 2 bases, and 17 bases lay between the germline ends. Germline CDR1 is SGHRS and CDR2 is YFSETQ. CDR3 length: 18 amino acids. The data belong to a study of blood T cell repertoires in COVID-19. Across the study: Acute and convalescent COVID-19 specimens originated in the United States, Italy and Spain. PBMCs, B-cell-depleted T cells, or T cells provided the cDNA or gDNA that made up the material.

The TCR comes from an elderly woman with acute or convalescent COVID-19. Sequenced sample: peripheral blood. The gene calls are TRBV5-1 and TRBJ2-2; weak D call: TRBD1 (6 bases). The CDR3 sequence: CASSLGGRISANTGELFF. CDR3 nucleotide sequence: TGCGCCAGCAGCTTGGGGGGGCGCATTTCCGCTAACACCGGGGAGCTGTTTTTT.